This TCR beta chain stems from a study of human T cells and chemical hapten exposure. Study-level background: Readings were taken at 6 days from patch tests that had applied 0.01% DPC to the upper back.

Each CDR3 protein is one row after TCRdb ran MiXCR on the RACE reads. The profile shows approximately 49,000 distinct CDR3 sequences, less than 9.5% of them singletons. The CDR3 is made up of 15 amino acids. Trimming at V came to 7 bases and at J to 3 bases, leaving 9 bases not matched to a gene. The time point denotes: patch test 1, 2 weeks after DPC sensitization. As to treatment: therapeutic diphenylcyclopropenone sensitization with weekly scalp DPC. This TCR was sampled from a woman aged 45-60 years with alopecia areata. Some clones in this sample may be carry-over from other donors' samples. The starting material was whole blood, obtained in connection with sensitization to the hapten diphenylcyclopropenone (DPC). The V call is TRBV12-3 or TRBV12-4, the J call TRBJ2-1, with 7 bases aligning to TRBD1. The CDR3 DNA is TGTGCCAGCACTATCAGGGGGACCAACTACAATGAGCAGTTCTTC. Its translation is CASTIRGTNYNEQFF.